The clone carrying this T cell receptor beta chain came up a few times. Its specificity is unknown. These data belong to a study of early T cells in non-severe SARS-CoV-2 infection. Background on the study: Alpha and beta chains were unpaired, from unsorted whole-blood bulk RNA.

Germline assignment: CDR1 SGHTA and CDR2 FQGNSA. This CDR3 comprises 12 residues. The germline V and J ends were trimmed by 1 base and 6 bases, with 6 bases remaining between them. Whole-study results and caveats: Clonotype matching in VDJdb favored anti-spike CD8 responses and did not capture private and CD4 specificities.

The TCR library protocol was used to attach unique molecular identifiers. These identifiers were attached to individual cDNA molecules. TCRdb ran MiXCR on the 5' RACE reads and lists one entry per CDR3 protein. The repertoire holds over 85,000 distinct CDR3 sequences, with roughly 14% as singletons. The TCR originated in an adult who was a healthcare worker with PCR-confirmed SARS-CoV-2 infection or an uninfected control (not recorded which). The chain links TRBV7-2 to TRBJ1-1; D might be TRBD1 (5 bases). The sequencing sample was made of whole blood. CDR3 sequence: CASSLGQPEAFF. The DNA for the CDR3 is TGTGCCAGCAGCTTAGGACAGCCTGAAGCTTTCTTT.